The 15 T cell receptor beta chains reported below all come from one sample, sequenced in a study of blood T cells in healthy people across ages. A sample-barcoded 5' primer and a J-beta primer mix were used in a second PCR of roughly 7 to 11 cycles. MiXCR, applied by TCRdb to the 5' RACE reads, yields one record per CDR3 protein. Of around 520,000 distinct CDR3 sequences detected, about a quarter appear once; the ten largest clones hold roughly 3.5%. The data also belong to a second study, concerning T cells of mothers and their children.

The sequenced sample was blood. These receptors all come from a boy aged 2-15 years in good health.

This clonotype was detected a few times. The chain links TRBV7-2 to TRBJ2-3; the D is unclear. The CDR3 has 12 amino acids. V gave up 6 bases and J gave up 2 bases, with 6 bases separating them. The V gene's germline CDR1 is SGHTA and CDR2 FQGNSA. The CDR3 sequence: CASRQTTDTQYF. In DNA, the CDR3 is TGTGCCAGCAGACAAACCACAGATACGCAGTATTTT.

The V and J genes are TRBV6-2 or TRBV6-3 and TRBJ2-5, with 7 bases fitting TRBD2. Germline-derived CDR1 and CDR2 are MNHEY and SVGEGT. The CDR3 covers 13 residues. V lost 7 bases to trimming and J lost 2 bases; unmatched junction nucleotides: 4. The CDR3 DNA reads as TGTGCCAGCAAGGTTAGCGGGCAAGAGACCCAGTACTTC. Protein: CASKVSGQETQYF.

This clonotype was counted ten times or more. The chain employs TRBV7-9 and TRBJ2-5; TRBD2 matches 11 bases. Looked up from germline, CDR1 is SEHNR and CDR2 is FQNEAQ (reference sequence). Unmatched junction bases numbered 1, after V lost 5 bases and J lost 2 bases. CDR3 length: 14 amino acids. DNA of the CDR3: TGTGCCAGCAGCCGGACTAGCGGGCAAGAGACCCAGTACTTC. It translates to CASSRTSGQETQYF.

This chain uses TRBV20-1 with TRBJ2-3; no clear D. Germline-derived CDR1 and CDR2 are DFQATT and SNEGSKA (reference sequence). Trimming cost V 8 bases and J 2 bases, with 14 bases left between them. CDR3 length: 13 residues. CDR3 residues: CSPDVTHTDTQYF. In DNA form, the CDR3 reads TGCAGTCCCGACGTGACCCACACAGATACGCAGTATTTT.

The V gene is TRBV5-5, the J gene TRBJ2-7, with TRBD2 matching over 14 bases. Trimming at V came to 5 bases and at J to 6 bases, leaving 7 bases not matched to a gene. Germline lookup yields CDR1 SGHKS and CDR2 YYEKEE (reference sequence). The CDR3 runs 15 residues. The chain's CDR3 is CASRPSGLAGGEQYF. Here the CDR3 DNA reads TGTGCCAGCAGGCCTTCCGGACTAGCGGGGGGCGAGCAGTACTTC.

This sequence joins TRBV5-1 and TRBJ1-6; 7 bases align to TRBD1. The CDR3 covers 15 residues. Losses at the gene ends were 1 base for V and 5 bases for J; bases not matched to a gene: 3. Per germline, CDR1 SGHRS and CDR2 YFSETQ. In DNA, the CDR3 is TGCGCCAGCAGCTTGATGGGGACAGATAATTCACCCCTCCACTTT. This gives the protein CASSLMGTDNSPLHF.

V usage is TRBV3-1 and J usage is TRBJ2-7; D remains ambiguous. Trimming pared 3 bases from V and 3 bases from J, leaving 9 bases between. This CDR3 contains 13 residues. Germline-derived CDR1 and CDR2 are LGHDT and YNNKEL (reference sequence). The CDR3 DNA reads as TGTGCCAGCAGCCAGTTCTCGTACTACGAGCAGTACTTC. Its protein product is CASSQFSYYEQYF.

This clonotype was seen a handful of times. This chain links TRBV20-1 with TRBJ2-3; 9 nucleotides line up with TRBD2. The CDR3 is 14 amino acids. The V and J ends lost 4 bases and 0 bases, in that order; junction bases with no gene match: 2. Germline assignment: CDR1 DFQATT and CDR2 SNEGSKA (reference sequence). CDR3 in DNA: TGCAGTGCTATAGCGGGAGTAAGCACAGATACGCAGTATTTT. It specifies CSAIAGVSTDTQYF.

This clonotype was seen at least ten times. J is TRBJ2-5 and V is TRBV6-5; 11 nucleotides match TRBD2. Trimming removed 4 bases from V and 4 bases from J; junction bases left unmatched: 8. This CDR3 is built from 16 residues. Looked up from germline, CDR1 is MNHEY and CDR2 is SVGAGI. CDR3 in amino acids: CASSSLAGGPGETQYF. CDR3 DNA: TGTGCCAGCAGTTCCTTAGCGGGAGGGCCGGGAGAGACCCAGTACTTC.

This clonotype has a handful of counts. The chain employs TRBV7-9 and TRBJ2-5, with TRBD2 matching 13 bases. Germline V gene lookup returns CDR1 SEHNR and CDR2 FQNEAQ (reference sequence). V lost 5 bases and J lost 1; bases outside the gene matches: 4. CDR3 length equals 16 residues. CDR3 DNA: TGTGCCAGCAGCCTAACTAGCGGGAGGGTCCAAGAGACCCAGTACTTC. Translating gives CASSLTSGRVQETQYF. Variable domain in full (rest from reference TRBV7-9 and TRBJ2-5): DTGVSQNPRHKITKRGQNVTFRCDPISEHNRLYWYRQTLGQGPEFLTYFQNEAQLEKSRLLSDRFSAERPKGSFSTLEIQRTEQGDSAMYLCASSLTSGRVQETQYFGPGTRLLVL.

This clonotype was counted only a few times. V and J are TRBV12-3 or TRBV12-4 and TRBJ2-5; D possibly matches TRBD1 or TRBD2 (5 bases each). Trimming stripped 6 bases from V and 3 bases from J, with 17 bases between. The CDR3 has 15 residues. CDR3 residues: CASSPMGRGKETQYF. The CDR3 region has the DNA TGTGCCAGCAGCCCTATGGGACGGGGAAAAGAGACCCAGTACTTC.

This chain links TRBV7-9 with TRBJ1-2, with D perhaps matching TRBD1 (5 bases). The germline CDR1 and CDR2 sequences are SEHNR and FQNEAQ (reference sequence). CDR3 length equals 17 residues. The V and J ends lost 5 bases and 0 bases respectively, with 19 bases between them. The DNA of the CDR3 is TGTGCCAGCAGCGACGGGACCGGCGATAAAGCTAACTATGGCTACACCTTC. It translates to CASSDGTGDKANYGYTF.

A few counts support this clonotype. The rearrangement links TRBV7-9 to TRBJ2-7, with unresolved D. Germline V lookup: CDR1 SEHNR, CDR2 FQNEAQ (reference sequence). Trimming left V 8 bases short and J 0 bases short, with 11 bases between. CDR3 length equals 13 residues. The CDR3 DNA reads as TGTGCCAGCGGGGTGGGTAGCTCCTACGAGCAGTACTTC. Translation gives CASGVGSSYEQYF.

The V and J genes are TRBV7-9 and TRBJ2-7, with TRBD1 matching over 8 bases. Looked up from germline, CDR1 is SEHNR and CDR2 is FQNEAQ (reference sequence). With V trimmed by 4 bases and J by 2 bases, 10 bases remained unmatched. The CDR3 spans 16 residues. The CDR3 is CASSSHRQGPAYEQYF. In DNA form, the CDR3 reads TGTGCCAGCAGCTCCCATCGACAGGGGCCGGCCTACGAGCAGTACTTC.

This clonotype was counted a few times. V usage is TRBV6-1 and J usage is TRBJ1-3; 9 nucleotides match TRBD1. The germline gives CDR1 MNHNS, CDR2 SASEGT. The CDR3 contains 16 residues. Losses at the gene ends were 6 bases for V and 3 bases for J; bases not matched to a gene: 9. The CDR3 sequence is CASSRIQGAIGNTIYF. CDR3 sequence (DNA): TGTGCCAGCAGCAGGATACAGGGGGCCATTGGAAACACCATATATTTT.